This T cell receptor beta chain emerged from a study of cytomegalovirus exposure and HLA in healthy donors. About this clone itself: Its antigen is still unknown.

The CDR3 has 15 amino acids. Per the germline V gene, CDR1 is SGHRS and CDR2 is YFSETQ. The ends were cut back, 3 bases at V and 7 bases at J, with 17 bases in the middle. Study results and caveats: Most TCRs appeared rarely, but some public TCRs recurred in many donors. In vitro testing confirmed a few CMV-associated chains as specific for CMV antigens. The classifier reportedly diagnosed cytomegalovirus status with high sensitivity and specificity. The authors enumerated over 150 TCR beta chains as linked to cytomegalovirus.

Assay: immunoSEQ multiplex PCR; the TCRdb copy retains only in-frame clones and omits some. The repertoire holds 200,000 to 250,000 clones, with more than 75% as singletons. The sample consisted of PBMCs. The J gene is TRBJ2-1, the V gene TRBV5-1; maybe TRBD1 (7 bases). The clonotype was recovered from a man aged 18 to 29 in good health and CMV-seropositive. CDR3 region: CASSWPGGSYNEQFF. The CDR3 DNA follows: TGCGCCAGCAGCTGGCCAGGGGGGTCATATAATGAGCAGTTCTTC.